Detailed here is one T cell receptor beta chain. Under the authors' procedure: For nucleated cells, counts were estimated from reference gene primer amplification. Here immunoSEQ multiplex PCR was the method, and the copy in TCRdb shows in-frame clones only, minus some. V and J calls and clone size are given by that table; D and trimming were obtained from the DNA. The data hold 80,000 to 100,000 clones, with roughly nine tenths observed a single time. These data belong to a study of blood T cell repertoires in COVID-19. The wider study: Acute-phase and convalescent COVID-19 samples originated in the United States, Italy and Spain. Sources were T cells, B-cell-depleted T cells, or PBMCs; the material itself was cDNA or gDNA.

The sequence came from a human donor with active COVID-19. The donor label of this sample is uncertain. The sample comprised peripheral blood.

The CDR3 sequence: CASSQDKRENTEAFF. CDR3 DNA sequence: TGCGCCAGCAGCCAAGATAAGAGGGAGAACACTGAAGCTTTCTTT. V gene TRBV4-3 combines with J gene TRBJ1-1; no definite D call. V lost 0 bases and J lost 1, with 9 bases in between. Germline loops: CDR1 LGHNA, CDR2 YSLEER. The CDR3 runs 15 residues.